What follows are 27 T cell receptor beta chains derived from one specimen sequenced in a study of OX40 agonist ivuxolimab in advanced cancers. Only in-frame clones appear in the TCRdb table, and some are missing; sequencing was by immunoSEQ multiplex PCR. The repertoire consists of around 84,000 clones, with approximately 92% occurring once and the leading ten covering 0.53%. The material sequenced was CD4+ or CD8+ T cells sorted from blood, taken in a trial of the OX40 agonist ivuxolimab. All receptors derive from an adult with an advanced solid tumor such as melanoma, head and neck, liver or kidney cancer.

The chain recombines TRBV19 with TRBJ1-5, with D unclear. Per the germline V gene, CDR1 is LNHDA and CDR2 is SQIVND (reference sequence). The CDR3 sequence is 13 residues long. Trimming pared 5 bases from V and 6 bases from J, leaving 11 bases between. The DNA for the CDR3 is TGTGCCAGTAGTGCCGGGGTTGTTCAGCCCCAGCATTTT. Amino acid sequence: CASSAGVVQPQHF.

This clone was seen only once. This chain connects TRBV28 to TRBJ1-5; D uncertain. This CDR3 spans 14 amino acids. Germline V gene sequence: CDR1 MDHEN, CDR2 SYDVKM. V was cut by 2 bases and J by 3 bases, with 8 bases left in between. The CDR3 spells CASSLVQSNQPQHF. In nucleotides, the CDR3 is TGTGCCAGCAGTTTAGTACAATCCAATCAGCCCCAGCATTTT.

V is TRBV19 and J is TRBJ2-7; the D call may be TRBD1 or TRBD2 (5 bases each). Trimming removed 5 bases at V and 1 base at J, with 15 bases between. From germline, CDR1 is LNHDA and CDR2 SQIVND (reference sequence). CDR3 length: 15 amino acids. CDR3 protein: CASSLGRDHSYEQYF. Written as DNA, the CDR3 is TGTGCCAGTAGTTTGGGACGGGACCATTCCTACGAGCAGTACTTC. Variable domain in full (rest from reference TRBV19 and TRBJ2-7): DGGITQSPKYLFRKEGQNVTLSCEQNLNHDAMYWYRQDPGQGLRLIYYSQIVNDFQKGDIAEGYSVSREKKESFPLTVTSAQKNPTAFYLCASSLGRDHSYEQYFGPGTRLTVT.

The V gene is TRBV30, the J gene TRBJ1-2, with 9 bases aligning to TRBD1. V shed 2 bases and J 7 bases; nucleotides not matched to a gene: 8. This CDR3 is built from 14 residues. Germline V CDR1 and CDR2: GTSNPN, SVGIG (reference sequence). In DNA, the CDR3 is TGTGCCTGGAGTCGGCTGGGACAGGGTATTGGCTACACCTTC. It encodes CAWSRLGQGIGYTF.

The chain's CDR3 is CASSFSLKNIQYF. The CDR3 nucleotides are TGTGCCAGCAGCTTTTCACTCAAAAACATTCAGTACTTC. This chain links TRBV11-1 with TRBJ2-4; D is undetermined. This CDR3 comprises 13 residues. Germline assignment: CDR1 SGHAT and CDR2 FQDESV (reference sequence). Trimming took off 3 bases at V and 3 bases at J, with 6 bases between the two ends.

The chain uses TRBV19 and TRBJ2-1; D is unresolved. Between the trimmed V and J ends, which lost 3 bases and 7 bases, there was a span of 13 bases. This CDR3 has 14 residues. Germline-derived CDR1 and CDR2 are LNHDA and SQIVND (reference sequence). CDR3 protein: CASSMPEHQNEQFF. CDR3 in DNA: TGTGCCAGTAGTATGCCAGAGCATCAAAATGAGCAGTTCTTC.

This chain links TRBV9 with TRBJ1-1; possibly TRBD1 for D (6 bases). Germline V CDR1 and CDR2: SGDLS, YYNGEE. CDR3 length: 13 residues. Deletions cut 0 bases from V and 5 bases from J, with 8 bases between. The CDR3 spells CASSVGTETEAFF. CDR3 bases: TGTGCCAGCAGCGTAGGGACAGAGACTGAAGCTTTCTTT.

The DNA for the CDR3 is TGTGCCAGCAGGGCGACTAGCGGTCTACCGGAGCAGTACTTC. This translates into CASRATSGLPEQYF. The chain couples TRBV2 to TRBJ2-7; TRBD2 agrees at 9 bases. Germline V gives CDR1 SNHLY, CDR2 FYNNEI. Losses at the gene ends were 6 bases for V and 7 bases for J; bases not matched to a gene: 10. This CDR3 spans 14 amino acids.

The chain carries TRBV18 and TRBJ2-7; D is perhaps TRBD2 (6 bases). V was clipped by 3 bases and J by 7 bases, with 13 bases between them. The CDR3 runs to 13 residues. CDR1 and CDR2 from the germline V gene are KGHSH and LQKENI. The CDR3 here is CASSPREKGEQYF. The CDR3 nucleotides read TGTGCCAGCTCACCCCGGGAGAAAGGGGAGCAGTACTTC. Together with reference TRBV18 and TRBJ2-7, the CDR3 gives the full variable domain: NAGVMQNPRHLVRRRGQEARLRCSPMKGHSHVYWYRQLPEEGLKFMVYLQKENIIDESGMPKERFSAEFPKEGPSILRIQQVVRGDSAAYFCASSPREKGEQYFGPGTRLTVT.

The chain couples TRBV28 to TRBJ1-4; no definite D call. With 6 bases removed from V and 0 bases from J, the gap between germline ends came to 17 bases. Germline CDR1 is MDHEN and CDR2 is SYDVKM. This CDR3 has 17 residues. This CDR3 reads CASSPISAGATNEKLFF. The CDR3, as DNA: TGTGCCAGCAGCCCTATAAGTGCTGGCGCAACTAATGAAAAACTGTTTTTT.

The V call is TRBV28, the J call TRBJ1-5, with D maybe TRBD1 (6 bases). Germline CDR1 and CDR2: MDHEN and SYDVKM. The ends were cut back, 6 bases at V and 4 bases at J, with 10 bases in the middle. This CDR3 region has 13 residues. The CDR3 nucleotides are TGTGCCAGCAGACAGGGAGGGAATCAGCCCCAGCATTTT. Its translation: CASRQGGNQPQHF.

In its sample, this clone was seen once. This rearrangement joins TRBV29-1 to TRBJ1-2, with D unclear. Germline values: CDR1 SQVTM, CDR2 ANQGSEA. The CDR3 extends over 14 amino acids. Trimming took off 1 base at V and 0 bases at J, with 9 bases between the two ends. The CDR3 is CSVEVPATNYGYTF. As DNA, the CDR3 is TGCAGCGTTGAAGTCCCAGCAACTAACTATGGCTACACCTTC.

The chain has TRBV11-3 and TRBJ2-1; 13 bases are shared with TRBD2. This CDR3 has 15 residues. Germline V gene sequence: CDR1 SGHNT, CDR2 YENEEA. The junction had 8 bases not matched to a gene; V was cut back by 5 bases and J by 10 bases. This chain's CDR3 is CASSLGLAGVEEQFF. CDR3 bases: TGTGCCAGCAGCCTCGGACTAGCGGGAGTAGAAGAGCAGTTCTTC. The full variable domain, rest sourced from reference TRBV11-3 and TRBJ2-1, is EAGVVQSPRYKIIEKKQPVAFWCNPISGHNTLYWYLQNLGQGPELLIRYENEEAVDDSQLPKDRFSAERLKGVDSTLKIQPAELGDSAVYLCASSLGLAGVEEQFFGPGTRLTVL.

This chain joins TRBV5-4 and TRBJ2-3; the D is unclear. The CDR3 runs 13 residues. The germline V gene has CDR1 SGHNT and CDR2 YYREEE (reference sequence). The V end lost 0 bases, the J end lost 3 bases, and 5 bases lay between the germline ends. The CDR3 spells CASSLDPTDTQYF. Here the CDR3 DNA reads TGTGCCAGCAGCTTGGACCCTACAGATACGCAGTATTTT.

V gene TRBV21-1 combines with J gene TRBJ1-2; the DNA was not used to check the table's D call, TRBD1. TRBV21-1 has pseudogene status. The CDR3 is made up of 15 amino acids. DNA of the CDR3: TGTGCCAGCAGCATTTCAGGGGGTTATAACTATGGCTACACCTTC. Amino acid sequence: CASSISGGYNYGYTF.

This rearrangement joins TRBV28 to TRBJ2-5, with a possible D match to TRBD2 (6 bases). This CDR3 is 18 amino acids long. Germline values: CDR1 MDHEN, CDR2 SYDVKM. Trimming shortened V by 1 base and J by 4 bases, and 22 bases separated the two germline ends. Written as DNA, the CDR3 is TGTGCCAGCAGTTTATCTGTTGGGTTGGGGACTTTGCTAGAGACCCAGTACTTC. Encoded protein: CASSLSVGLGTLLETQYF.

This clone was recorded once. The CDR3 DNA sequence: TGCAGCTCGAAAACCGGGGGACCTAACACTGAAGCTTTCTTT. Its translation is CSSKTGGPNTEAFF. The rearrangement links TRBV29-1 to TRBJ1-1; perhaps TRBD1 as D (5 bases). This CDR3 spans 14 amino acids. Per germline, CDR1 SQVTM and CDR2 ANQGSEA. Trimming stripped 8 bases from V and 2 bases from J, with 18 bases between.

J is TRBJ1-5 and V is TRBV11-1; D not resolved. The germline V gene encodes CDR1 SGHAT and CDR2 FQDESV (reference sequence). The CDR3 spans 15 residues. V lost 8 bases and J lost 1, with 15 bases in between. Written as DNA, the CDR3 is TGTGCCAGCCCCATGGTGAGGGAAAGCAATCAGCCCCAGCATTTT. It translates to CASPMVRESNQPQHF.

This chain joins TRBV5-5 and TRBJ1-2, with 9 nucleotides matching TRBD1. V was clipped by 2 bases and J by 7 bases; unmatched bases: 12. CDR3 length equals 16 residues. Germline V gives CDR1 SGHKS, CDR2 YYEKEE (reference sequence). The CDR3 sequence is CASSLATGQGVGGYTF. The CDR3 bases are TGTGCCAGCAGCTTAGCCACGGGACAGGGCGTAGGTGGCTACACCTTC.

The chain couples TRBV11-2 to TRBJ2-3; D unresolved. Trimming shortened V by 1 base and J by 4 bases, and 12 bases separated the two germline ends. Germline V gives CDR1 SGHAT, CDR2 FQNNGV. The CDR3 sequence is 15 residues long. The CDR3 loop reads CASSLGAPTPDTQYF. CDR3 nucleotide sequence: TGTGCCAGCAGCTTAGGGGCACCTACCCCAGATACGCAGTATTTT. Using reference TRBV11-2 and TRBJ2-3 for the parts outside the CDR3, the full variable domain is EAGVAQSPRYKIIEKRQSVAFWCNPISGHATLYWYQQILGQGPKLLIQFQNNGVVDDSQLPKDRFSAERLKGVDSTLKIQPAKLEDSAVYLCASSLGAPTPDTQYFGPGTRLTVL.

This clone was seen a handful of times. This sequence joins TRBV19 and TRBJ2-1; possible D gene TRBD2, 5 bases. CDR3 length: 14 amino acids. Trimming removed 3 bases from V and 7 bases from J, with 13 bases in between. CDR1 and CDR2 (germline): LNHDA, SQIVND (reference sequence). CDR3 sequence (DNA): TGTGCCAGTAGTATGAAACTAGTCGCGAATGAGCAGTTCTTC. Translated: CASSMKLVANEQFF. Using reference TRBV19 and TRBJ2-1 for the parts outside the CDR3, the full variable domain is DGGITQSPKYLFRKEGQNVTLSCEQNLNHDAMYWYRQDPGQGLRLIYYSQIVNDFQKGDIAEGYSVSREKKESFPLTVTSAQKNPTAFYLCASSMKLVANEQFFGPGTRLTVL.

The V call is TRBV6-1, the J call TRBJ2-7; possible D gene TRBD1, 5 bases. Germline lookup yields CDR1 MNHNS and CDR2 SASEGT. CDR3 length equals 13 residues. Trimming took 6 bases from V and 0 from J, leaving 9 bases between them. The CDR3 region has the DNA TGTGCCAGCAGCAGGGTTAGCTCCTACGAGCAGTACTTC. It codes for CASSRVSSYEQYF.

The CDR3 DNA sequence: TGCGCCAGCAGCTTAGCAGGGGCCCATGGCTACACCTTC. Protein: CASSLAGAHGYTF. The chain employs TRBV5-1 and TRBJ1-2, with D tentatively TRBD1 (6 bases). The V end lost 2 bases, the J end lost 6 bases, and 11 bases lay between the germline ends. Germline CDR1 is SGHRS and CDR2 is YFSETQ. The CDR3 extends over 13 amino acids.

The V gene is TRBV29-1, the J gene TRBJ2-1, with D possibly matching TRBD1 (6 bases). The CDR3 is 14 residues long. V lost 6 bases, J lost 10 bases, and 22 bases lay in between. Germline CDR1 SQVTM, CDR2 ANQGSEA. This CDR3 is CSVKYNRDRWEQFF. In DNA form, the CDR3 reads TGCAGCGTGAAATACAACAGGGACCGTTGGGAGCAGTTCTTC.

The chain recombines TRBV30 with TRBJ1-2; 9 nucleotides line up with TRBD1. V gave up 1 base and J gave up 6 bases; unmatched junction bases: 3. Germline CDR1 is GTSNPN and CDR2 is SVGIG (reference sequence). The CDR3 covers 13 residues. The CDR3 sequence is CAWSDRGQDGYTF. CDR3 DNA sequence: TGTGCCTGGAGTGACAGGGGGCAGGATGGCTACACCTTC. The full variable domain, rest sourced from reference TRBV30 and TRBJ1-2, is SQTIHQWPATLVQPVGSPLSLECTVEGTSNPNLYWYRQAAGRGLQLLFYSVGIGQISSEVPQNLSASRPQDRQFILSSKKLLLSDSGFYLCAWSDRGQDGYTFGSGTRLTVV.

The chain employs TRBV28 and TRBJ1-2; possibly TRBD1 for D (5 bases). Trimming cost V 6 bases and J 6 bases, with 23 bases left between them. There are 16 residues in the CDR3. CDR1 MDHEN and CDR2 SYDVKM come from the germline V gene. CDR3 sequence: CASSKIQALGMNGYTF. The CDR3, as DNA: TGTGCCAGCAGCAAGATACAGGCTTTGGGAATGAATGGCTACACCTTC.

V gene TRBV5-1 combines with J gene TRBJ2-1, with 7 positions matching TRBD2. CDR1 is SGHRS, CDR2 YFSETQ, per germline. The CDR3 is 16 residues long. Trimming took 0 bases from V and 4 from J; bases not matched to a gene: 7. CDR3 coding DNA: TGCGCCAGCAGCTTGGCGGCTCTAGCGGAGTACAATGAGCAGTTCTTC. It specifies CASSLAALAEYNEQFF.